This TCR beta chain comes out of a study of shared clonotypes between healthy human individuals (TCRdb year 2020). Looking at the study overall: The cohort included a few men and two women between 18 and 49 years of age. For each donor, CD4 naive and CD4 memory were each given three plates, CD8 naive was given two plates, and CD8 memory was given one plate. To estimate repertoire size and how much clonotypes are shared between individuals, the study performed deep sequencing of blood TCR repertoires from about 5 healthy adults. To increase sequencing depth and limit assay-specific biases, TCR repertoire library preparation and sequencing were carried out by different laboratories using diverse techniques. Between about 0.9 and 9 billion PBMCs per donor were obtained by leukapheresis.

TCR CDR3 regions were amplified from genomic DNA by multiplex PCR using the deep immunoSEQ assay. Genomic DNA extracted from each cell subset was distributed evenly over all wells of several immunoSEQ 96-well plates, and each plate served as one replicate. For sorted subsets, approximately 200 ng of genomic DNA, equivalent to some 33,000 T cell genomes, went into each replicate PCR. Purified libraries were quantified with a Qubit 3.0 fluorometer, sized on a Bioanalyzer 2100, and re-quantified with the KAPA Library Quantification kit. Every immunoSEQ 96-well plate was sequenced on a separate single-read 150-cycle Illumina NextSeq 550 flow cell. The authors processed their data as follows. Because the immunoSEQ output included only junctional sequences and no quality scores, the filtering could not be the same as the filtering used for full-length reads. To assign V/J genes and CDR3, sequences were annotated against IMGT germline references using PyIR, a Python wrapper for IgBLAST v1.9. Reads were removed for weak V/J assignments (E-value above 1e-6), missing CDR3, stop codons, out-of-frame junctions, or ambiguous translated residues. V3J clonotypes were defined by identical inferred V gene, J gene, and CDR3 amino acid sequence. Percentage overlap between repertoires was calculated by dividing the number of shared unique clonotypes by the size of the smaller repertoire. Richness of each repertoire was evaluated using RTK rarefaction, the Chao1 estimator, and Recon v2.1 estimates of unobserved clonotypes. Generation probabilities were computed with OLGA for all TCRbeta clonotypes obtained by the gDNA method from a few donors. Not all clones reach the TCRdb copy of this immuneACCESS table, which keeps in-frame sequences only. Checked studies attribute under half of the gap to unresolved V genes and leave the rest unexplained. For V, J and clone size, that table is used; D and trimming come from the DNA. This sample comprises about 1.5 million clones, under 99% of them detected only once. The biggest ten clones account for roughly 0.45% of the sample.

Donors were healthy HIV-negative adults with no recently reported acute infections or vaccinations. Every donor was a Caucasian adult living in Nashville, Tennessee, USA. CD4+ T cells were enriched by magnetic negative selection; naive cells were then positively selected on CD45RA, and the negative fraction formed the memory subset. Blood was obtained by leukapheresis, after which PBMCs were separated by Ficoll-Histopaque density gradient centrifugation and cryopreserved in liquid nitrogen vapor phase. Analytical flow cytometry was used to check the purity and quantity of each magnetically sorted T cell population. Genomic DNA was isolated from every sorted fraction and measured by UV absorbance on a Nanodrop 2000c. Overall study results and their limits: Because the study included only a small number of donors, the genetic and exposure-history diversity represented was limited. Pairwise subsampling indicated that sequencing depth was expected to affect the degree of clonotype sharing among donors. Even with the large sequencing depth, rarefaction of the sorted-subset datasets indicated that sequencing was incomplete. Naive subsets generally had larger estimated clonotype richness than memory subsets. Across several donors, approximately 5% of naive CD4, 3% to 4% of naive CD8, roughly 2.2% of memory CD4, and 0.4% of memory CD8 clonotypes were shared. Clonotypes shared by all four sorted-subset donors showed higher generation probabilities than non-shared clonotypes. Only blood was sampled, and tissue TCR repertoires likely differ from those in blood.

From its cysteine to its phenylalanine, the CDR3 spans 16 amino acids. Only the CDR3 region is kept as DNA, spanning 48 bases read in frame from base 1. At the junction V is shortened by 2 bases and J by 6 bases, with 17 bases in between. As encoded in the germline V gene, CDR1 is MGHDK while CDR2 is SYGVNS. Turning to this clone: The antigen it recognizes is unknown. The sample holds no much larger clone one base away, and base qualities are not on file.

The sequence came from a man aged 30 to 39 in good health. The sample comprised naive CD4+ T cells sorted from blood. The sample's cell subset or site label, decoded: CD45RA+ positively selected. The chain joins TRBV25-1 to TRBJ1-5, with the identity of the D gene unclear. CDR3 reads: CASSEIGGVFGQPQHF. Here is the DNA: TGTGCCAGCAGTGAAATCGGTGGTGTTTTTGGTCAGCCCCAGCATTTT.